This is a list of T cell receptor beta chains from one sample in a study of a mutant IDH1 vaccine in newly diagnosed glioma. Profiled with immunoSEQ multiplex PCR; TCRdb holds only in-frame clones, not every one. The data show 60,000 to 85,000 clones, more than 65% seen once. The starting material was PBMCs, obtained from a glioma patient treated with radiotherapy, temozolomide or both. The source is a man over 45 with glioma. The CDR3 runs from the conserved cysteine through the conserved F or W. The D gene is left open where the match is weak. Clone size is given for some rows only: seen once, a few or many times, or a class if the clone is expanded.

abundance: -; j_gene: TRBJ2-7; v_gene: TRBV11-2; d_gene: -; CDR3aa: CASSLERGASYEQYF; CDR3nt: TGTGCCAGCAGCTTGGAGAGGGGGGCCTCCTACGAGCAGTACTTC
abundance: -; j_gene: TRBJ2-1; v_gene: TRBV27; d_gene: TRBD2; CDR3aa: CASSEGLAQQFF; CDR3nt: TGTGCCAGCAGTGAGGGACTAGCCCAGCAGTTCTTC
abundance: once; j_gene: TRBJ2-7; v_gene: TRBV7-2; d_gene: -; CDR3aa: CASSPRLLPYEQYF; CDR3nt: TGTGCCAGCAGCCCAAGACTACTCCCCTACGAGCAGTACTTC
abundance: few; j_gene: TRBJ1-1; v_gene: TRBV25-1; d_gene: -; CDR3aa: CASSEPGYSTEAFF; CDR3nt: TGTGCCAGCAGTGAGCCGGGTTACTCCACTGAAGCTTTCTTT
abundance: -; j_gene: TRBJ2-2; v_gene: TRBV7-7; d_gene: -; CDR3aa: CASSLGTTTGELFF; CDR3nt: TGTGCTAGCAGCTTAGGAACCACCACCGGGGAGCTGTTTTTT
abundance: -; j_gene: TRBJ1-2; v_gene: TRBV7-8; d_gene: -; CDR3aa: CASSLAVQATNYGYTF; CDR3nt: TGTGCCAGCAGCTTAGCCGTACAGGCAACTAACTATGGCTACACCTTC
abundance: few; j_gene: TRBJ1-2; v_gene: TRBV19; d_gene: TRBD1; CDR3aa: CASSRTGWDGYTF; CDR3nt: TGTGCCAGTAGTCGGACAGGGTGGGATGGCTACACCTTC
abundance: -; j_gene: TRBJ2-5; v_gene: TRBV4-1; d_gene: -; CDR3aa: CASSQDGTTETQYF; CDR3nt: TGCGCCAGCAGCCAAGATGGGACGACGGAGACCCAGTACTTC
abundance: -; j_gene: TRBJ2-1; v_gene: TRBV7-8; d_gene: -; CDR3aa: CASSLRFGNEQFF; CDR3nt: TGTGCCAGCAGCTTAAGGTTCGGGAATGAGCAGTTCTTC
abundance: -; j_gene: TRBJ2-5; v_gene: TRBV5-1; d_gene: TRBD1; CDR3aa: CASSRGQGLGQETQYF; CDR3nt: TGCGCCAGCAGCAGAGGACAGGGACTTGGACAAGAGACCCAGTACTTC
abundance: -; j_gene: TRBJ1-4; v_gene: TRBV11-2; d_gene: -; CDR3aa: CASSLGLAEKLFF; CDR3nt: TGTGCCAGCAGCTTAGGGTTGGCTGAAAAACTGTTTTTT
abundance: once; j_gene: TRBJ2-7; v_gene: TRBV25-1; d_gene: TRBD1; CDR3aa: CASSEYGTGAYEQYF; CDR3nt: TGTGCCAGCAGTGAATACGGGACAGGGGCCTACGAGCAGTACTTC
abundance: -; j_gene: TRBJ1-1; v_gene: TRBV6-6; d_gene: -; CDR3aa: CASSVLQETEAFF; CDR3nt: TGTGCCAGCAGCGTCTTACAGGAAACTGAAGCTTTCTTT
abundance: -; j_gene: TRBJ1-5; v_gene: TRBV27; d_gene: TRBD1; CDR3aa: CASSPWTGESQPQHF; CDR3nt: TGTGCCAGCAGTCCGTGGACAGGCGAGAGTCAGCCCCAGCATTTT
abundance: -; j_gene: TRBJ1-1; v_gene: TRBV4-2; d_gene: -; CDR3aa: CASSQDMERNTEAFF; CDR3nt: TGTGCCAGCAGCCAAGATATGGAACGTAACACTGAAGCTTTCTTT
abundance: -; j_gene: TRBJ1-4; v_gene: TRBV19; d_gene: TRBD1; CDR3aa: CASSPRGRVEKLFF; CDR3nt: TGTGCCAGTAGTCCCAGGGGGCGAGTAGAAAAACTGTTTTTT
abundance: -; j_gene: TRBJ2-7; v_gene: TRBV4-1; d_gene: -; CDR3aa: CASSQEPGEEQYF; CDR3nt: TGCGCCAGCAGCCAAGAGCCAGGGGAGGAGCAGTACTTC
abundance: -; j_gene: TRBJ2-3; v_gene: TRBV6-5; d_gene: -; CDR3aa: CASRRDAYPTDTQYF; CDR3nt: TGTGCCAGCCGACGGGACGCCTATCCCACAGATACGCAGTATTTT
abundance: -; j_gene: TRBJ2-5; v_gene: TRBV11-3; d_gene: TRBD2; CDR3aa: CASSSTGREGRETQYF; CDR3nt: TGTGCCAGCAGCTCCACCGGGAGGGAGGGACGCGAGACCCAGTACTTC
abundance: -; j_gene: TRBJ1-2; v_gene: TRBV5-4; d_gene: -; CDR3aa: CASSPNREGYTF; CDR3nt: TGTGCCAGCAGCCCCAACAGGGAGGGCTACACCTTC
abundance: -; j_gene: TRBJ2-2; v_gene: TRBV19; d_gene: -; CDR3aa: CASSKWGRTSNTGELFF; CDR3nt: TGTGCCAGTAGTAAGTGGGGGCGAACCTCGAACACCGGGGAGCTGTTTTTT
abundance: few; j_gene: TRBJ1-1; v_gene: TRBV9; d_gene: -; CDR3aa: CASSGSVGVNTEAFF; CDR3nt: TGTGCCAGCAGCGGGTCGGTCGGGGTGAACACTGAAGCTTTCTTT
abundance: -; j_gene: TRBJ1-1; v_gene: TRBV7-7; d_gene: -; CDR3aa: CASSPVDGAGTEAFF; CDR3nt: TGTGCTAGCAGCCCAGTCGATGGGGCGGGCACTGAAGCTTTCTTT
abundance: -; j_gene: TRBJ1-4; v_gene: TRBV5-4; d_gene: -; CDR3aa: CASSLAQREKLFF; CDR3nt: TGTGCCAGCAGCTTGGCCCAGCGTGAAAAACTGTTTTTT
abundance: -; j_gene: TRBJ1-6; v_gene: TRBV4-2; d_gene: -; CDR3aa: CASSPPGSYNSPLHF; CDR3nt: TGTGCCAGCAGCCCACCCGGATCCTATAATTCACCCCTCCACTTT